Shown below are 7 T cell receptor beta chains from a single sample sequenced in a study of cytomegalovirus exposure and HLA in healthy donors. Only in-frame clones appear in the TCRdb table, and some are missing; sequencing was by immunoSEQ multiplex PCR. Of about 130,000 clones in the sample, roughly 94% are singletons; the top ten hold less than 1.5%. Input material: PBMCs. Source of these receptors: a woman under 30 in good health and CMV-seronegative.

The chain uses TRBV4-1 and TRBJ2-2, with 11 nucleotides matching TRBD2. J lost 7 bases, V lost 0 bases, and 7 bases had no gene match. Germline V gene data show CDR1 as MGHRA and CDR2 as YSYEKL. This CDR3 spans 17 amino acids. CDR3 loop: CASSQEIAGGGVGELFF. In nucleotides, the CDR3 is TGCGCCAGCAGCCAAGAAATAGCGGGAGGGGGTGTCGGGGAGCTGTTTTTT.

The V gene is TRBV15, the J gene TRBJ1-1; D unresolved. CDR1 and CDR2 (germline): LNHNV, YYDKDF (reference sequence). Between the trimmed V and J ends, which lost 6 bases and 5 bases, there was a span of 7 bases. This CDR3 region has 11 residues. This CDR3 reads CATSRETEAFF. As DNA, the CDR3 is TGTGCCACCAGTCGGGAGACTGAAGCTTTCTTT.

The V and J genes are TRBV4-1 and TRBJ1-2; a possible D gene is TRBD1 (5 bases). The CDR3 has 16 residues. The V gene's germline CDR1 is MGHRA and CDR2 YSYEKL. V lost 4 bases and J 5 bases, leaving 20 bases between the germline ends. CDR3 in DNA: TGCGCCAGCAGCCCCTCCATCGGACAACGCAGGTATGGCTACACCTTC. Protein product: CASSPSIGQRRYGYTF.

CDR3 protein: CAISELTGRGGYTF. For the CDR3, the DNA is TGTGCCATCAGTGAGTTGACAGGTCGGGGTGGCTACACCTTC. The chain uses TRBV10-3 and TRBJ1-2; TRBD1 is a possible D gene (6 bases). The V end was cut by 1 base, the J end by 7 bases, with 13 bases between. The CDR3 consists of 14 residues. From germline, CDR1 is ENHRY and CDR2 SYGVKD.

CDR3 coding DNA: TGTGCCAGCAGCGTAGCGGACAGGTCGAACACCGGGGAGCTGTTTTTT. Amino acids: CASSVADRSNTGELFF. The chain is built from TRBV9 and TRBJ2-2; 7 bases agree with TRBD1. This CDR3 spans 16 amino acids. Germline CDR1 reads SGDLS; CDR2 reads YYNGEE. The trim removed 0 bases at V and 0 bases at J, leaving 2 bases unmatched.

V is TRBV5-1 and J is TRBJ2-6, with 7 bases that match TRBD1. The CDR3 covers 21 residues. With 0 bases clipped from V and 1 base from J, the junction kept 16 bases outside the gene matches. Looked up from germline, CDR1 is SGHRS and CDR2 is YFSETQ. The CDR3 is CASSLANIGTDRSSGANVLTF. CDR3 DNA: TGCGCCAGCAGCTTGGCCAACATAGGGACAGACCGCTCTTCTGGGGCCAACGTCCTGACTTTC.

The V and J genes are TRBV4-2 and TRBJ1-5; possibly TRBD1 for D (5 bases). The CDR3 contains 15 residues. Germline CDR1 reads LGHNA; CDR2 reads YNFKEQ. Trimming pared 1 base from V and 2 bases from J, leaving 9 bases between. CDR3 protein: CASSQGARGNQPQHF. As DNA, the CDR3 is TGTGCCAGCAGCCAAGGGGCCAGGGGCAATCAGCCCCAGCATTTT.